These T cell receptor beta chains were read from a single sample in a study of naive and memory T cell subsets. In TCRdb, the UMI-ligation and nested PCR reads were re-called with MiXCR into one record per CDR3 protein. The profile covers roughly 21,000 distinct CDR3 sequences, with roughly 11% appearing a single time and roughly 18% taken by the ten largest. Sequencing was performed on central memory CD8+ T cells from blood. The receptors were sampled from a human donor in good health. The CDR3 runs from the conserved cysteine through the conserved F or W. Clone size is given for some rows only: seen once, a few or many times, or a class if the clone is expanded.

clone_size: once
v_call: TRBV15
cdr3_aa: CATSRGTSGRPTDTQYF

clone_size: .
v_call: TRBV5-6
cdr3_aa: CASSRRRGQNYGYTF

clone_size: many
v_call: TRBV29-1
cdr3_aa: CSVYSGTRAREQYF

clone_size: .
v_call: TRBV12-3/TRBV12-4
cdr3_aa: CASSRPEGGSYEQYF

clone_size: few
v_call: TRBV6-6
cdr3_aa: CASSLRGDLKGNQPQHF

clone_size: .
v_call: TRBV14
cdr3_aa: CASSLGAGDEQYF

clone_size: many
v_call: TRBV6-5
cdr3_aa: CASSYVGTGELFF

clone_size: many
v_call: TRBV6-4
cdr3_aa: CASSDSAGGNTGELFF

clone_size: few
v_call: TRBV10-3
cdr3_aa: CASATLAQLYEQYF

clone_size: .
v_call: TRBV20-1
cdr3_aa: CSTSPRDSRFGIFGEQYF

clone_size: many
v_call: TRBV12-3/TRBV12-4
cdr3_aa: CASSSPRKNNEQFF

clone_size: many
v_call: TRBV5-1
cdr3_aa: CASSLDRGTYEQYF

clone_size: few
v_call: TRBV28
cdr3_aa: CASSPRRREVKQYF

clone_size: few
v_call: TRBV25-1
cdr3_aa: CASSGDFPGGYGYTF

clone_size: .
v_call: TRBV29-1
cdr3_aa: CSVEIPGLAGGWTGELFF

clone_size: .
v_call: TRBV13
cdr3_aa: CASSDRGDYNEQFF

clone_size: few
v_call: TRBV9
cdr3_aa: CASSVVGGLAEAFF

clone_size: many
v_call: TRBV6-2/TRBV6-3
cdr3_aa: CASRLILAGLDEQYF

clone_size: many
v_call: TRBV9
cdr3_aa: CASSAEAGGPPDTQYF

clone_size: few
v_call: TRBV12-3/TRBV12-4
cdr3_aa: CASTTGRAKNIQYF

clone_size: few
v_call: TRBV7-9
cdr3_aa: CASSARDRDYEQYF

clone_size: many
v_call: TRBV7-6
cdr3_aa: CASSQRGGGASSYEQYF

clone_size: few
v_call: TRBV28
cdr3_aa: CASQGALSNTGELFF

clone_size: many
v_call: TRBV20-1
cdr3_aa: CSATGQYYSYNEQFF

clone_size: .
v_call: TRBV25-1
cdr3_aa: CASSDQGPNQPQHF

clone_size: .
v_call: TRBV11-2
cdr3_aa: CASSFQNQETQYF

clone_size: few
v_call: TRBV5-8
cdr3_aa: CASTLAVSGTGSVYTEAFF

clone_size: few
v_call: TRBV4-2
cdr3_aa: CASSQDRAGNTLEF

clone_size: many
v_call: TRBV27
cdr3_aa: CASSSDWGGEQFF

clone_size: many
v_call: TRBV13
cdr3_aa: CASSLEAPNTEAFF

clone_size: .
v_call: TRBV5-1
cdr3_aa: CASSRSWADTQYF

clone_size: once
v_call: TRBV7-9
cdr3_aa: CASTETSGSSYNEQFF

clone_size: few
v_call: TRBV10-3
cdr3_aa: CAISSTSGVSSYNEQFF

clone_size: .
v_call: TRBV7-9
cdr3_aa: CASSSWDGGEQYF

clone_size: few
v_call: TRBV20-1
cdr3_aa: CSAELWIAGKQETQYF

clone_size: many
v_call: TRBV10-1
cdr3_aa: CASSRDLSSYNEQFF

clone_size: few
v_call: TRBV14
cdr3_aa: CASSQVLSGSGNTIYF

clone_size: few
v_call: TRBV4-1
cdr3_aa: CASSQDPGPETQYF

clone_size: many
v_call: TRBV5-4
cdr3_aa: CASSFSGLDSYEQYF

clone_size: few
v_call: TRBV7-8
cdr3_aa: CASSGRLAGEQETQYF

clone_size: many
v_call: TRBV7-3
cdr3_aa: CASSPKPRGDYNEQFF

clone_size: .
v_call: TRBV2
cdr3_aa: CASSEWGNEQFF

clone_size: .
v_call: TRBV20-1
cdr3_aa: CSANSRDRASYEQYF

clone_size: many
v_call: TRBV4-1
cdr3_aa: CASSPNPGSSEQYF

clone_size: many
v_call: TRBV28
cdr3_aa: CASSLWDGNRGTDTQYF

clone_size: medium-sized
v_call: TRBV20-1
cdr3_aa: CSARDQVRGYGYTF

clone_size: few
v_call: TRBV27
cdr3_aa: CASSSLTLVKSGRLPYEQYF

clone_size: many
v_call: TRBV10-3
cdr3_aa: CAIRIGTGSNTGELFF

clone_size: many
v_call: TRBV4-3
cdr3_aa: CASSQDRDRGFEQYF

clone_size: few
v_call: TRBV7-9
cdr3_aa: CASSLALRQGGSPYNEQFF

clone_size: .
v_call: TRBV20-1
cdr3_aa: CSANHPAGADYGYTF

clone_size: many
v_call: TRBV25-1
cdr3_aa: CASSGGQGTSAQPQHF

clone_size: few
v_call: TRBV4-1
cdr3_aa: CASSQELGGSYNEQFF

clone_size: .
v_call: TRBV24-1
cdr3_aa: CATSPHRTGGSYEQYF

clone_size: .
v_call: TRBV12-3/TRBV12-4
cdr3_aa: CASSLGVGYTF

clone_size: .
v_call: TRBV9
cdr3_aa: CASSVGDPDTQYF

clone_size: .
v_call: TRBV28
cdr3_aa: CASSSPRTSGRQETQYF

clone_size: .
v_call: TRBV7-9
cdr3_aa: CASSHDVGESGYTF

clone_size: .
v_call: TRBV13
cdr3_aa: CASSSDTAGLGAFF

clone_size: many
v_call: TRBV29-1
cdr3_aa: CSVRTGPAGELFF